A single sample gave rise to the 10 T cell receptor beta chains below, sequenced in a study of human T cells and chemical hapten exposure. MiXCR was run by TCRdb on the RACE reads, yielding one entry per CDR3 protein. The sample yields 100,000 or so distinct CDR3 sequences, under 40% seen once. Time point described: patch test 3, about 24 weeks after DPC sensitization. Treatment of the sample: therapeutic diphenylcyclopropenone sensitization with weekly scalp DPC. Here the sequenced sample was whole blood, taken in connection with sensitization to the hapten diphenylcyclopropenone (DPC). These receptors were collected from a man aged 35 to 55 with alopecia areata. Some clones in this sample may be carry-over from other donors' samples.

This clonotype was seen only a few times. J is TRBJ1-1 and V is TRBV18; D unclear. The CDR3 is 16 amino acids. CDR1 is KGHSH and CDR2 is LQKENI in the germline V gene. Between the trimmed V and J ends, which lost 3 bases and 2 bases, there was a span of 16 bases. This CDR3 reads CASSPQFSSDNTEAFF. The CDR3 DNA sequence: TGTGCCAGCTCACCCCAGTTCAGTTCGGATAACACTGAAGCTTTCTTT.

The chain is built from TRBV14 and TRBJ2-5, with 9 bases matching TRBD2. The junction had 6 bases not matched to a gene; V was cut back by 0 bases and J by 7 bases. This CDR3 has 15 residues. Germline CDR1 SGHDN, CDR2 FVKESK. The DNA for the CDR3 is TGTGCCAGCAGCCAAGATCCTAGCGGGAAGGCGACCCAGTACTTC. It is translated as CASSQDPSGKATQYF.

This chain links TRBV7-8 with TRBJ2-6; 7 bases align to TRBD1. The germline gives CDR1 SGHVS, CDR2 FQNEAQ. After removal of 4 bases from V and 2 bases from J, the junction contained 11 bases not matched to a gene. CDR3 length: 18 amino acids. CDR3 sequence (DNA): TGTGCCAGCAGCTGGGGGAAGCCGGGACAGCCTGGGGCCAACGTCCTGACTTTC. It encodes CASSWGKPGQPGANVLTF.

This rearrangement joins TRBV4-3 to TRBJ1-1; no firm D call. Per the germline V gene, CDR1 is LGHNA and CDR2 is YSLEER. V was pared by 0 bases and J by 1 base, with 9 bases between. The CDR3 is 15 amino acids. In nucleotides, the CDR3 is TGCGCCAGCAGCCAAGAATCCAGCCAGAACACTGAAGCTTTCTTT. Translated: CASSQESSQNTEAFF.

CDR3 residues: CSVGPGTNEKLFF. In DNA form, the CDR3 reads TGCAGTGTTGGGCCGGGAACTAATGAAAAACTGTTTTTT. The rearrangement uses TRBV20-1 and TRBJ1-4; D call uncertain. The V and J ends lost 7 bases and 1 base respectively, with 10 bases between them. CDR1 DFQATT and CDR2 SNEGSKA come from the germline V gene (reference sequence). CDR3 length: 13 residues.

V gene TRBV2 combines with J gene TRBJ2-1, with TRBD2 as a possible D gene (6 bases). Looked up from germline, CDR1 is SNHLY and CDR2 is FYNNEI. V lost 4 bases and J lost 0, with 13 bases in between. The CDR3 sequence is 16 residues long. The CDR3 reads CASSGRDPSSYNEQFF. CDR3 in DNA: TGTGCCAGCAGTGGGCGGGACCCGAGCTCCTACAATGAGCAGTTCTTC.

This clonotype was detected a few times. The chain is built from TRBV29-1 and TRBJ2-5; D may be TRBD1 or TRBD2 (6 bases each). Per the germline V gene, CDR1 is SQVTM and CDR2 is ANQGSEA. Trimming left V 6 bases short and J 4 bases short, with 21 bases between. There are 15 residues in the CDR3. CDR3 in amino acids: CSVCRRVGGGETQYF. CDR3 DNA sequence: TGCAGCGTGTGTAGACGGGTAGGGGGAGGAGAGACCCAGTACTTC.

The rearrangement joins TRBV5-1 to TRBJ2-7, with 10 bases that match TRBD2. This CDR3 spans 14 amino acids. Germline assignment: CDR1 SGHRS and CDR2 YFSETQ. V lost 2 bases, J lost 5 bases, and 4 bases stayed unmatched. CDR3 residues: CASSLLAGQDEQYF. CDR3 nucleotide sequence: TGCGCCAGCAGCTTACTAGCGGGACAGGACGAGCAGTACTTC.

This clonotype was observed a few times. This sequence joins TRBV6-1 and TRBJ1-1; a weak D match, TRBD1 (6 bases). Trimming removed 8 bases at V and 2 bases at J, with 12 bases between. Germline CDR1 reads MNHNS; CDR2 reads SASEGT. The length of the CDR3 is 13 residues. CDR3 protein: CASGGQFNTEAFF. CDR3 nucleotide sequence: TGTGCCAGCGGCGGACAGTTTAACACTGAAGCTTTCTTT.

The chain is built from TRBV9 and TRBJ2-5; D ambiguous. The CDR3 length is 14 residues. From germline, CDR1 is SGDLS and CDR2 YYNGEE. Trimming stripped 4 bases from V and 3 bases from J, with 13 bases between. CDR3 sequence: CASSPYGKEETQYF. The DNA of the CDR3 is TGTGCCAGCAGCCCATACGGAAAGGAAGAGACCCAGTACTTC.